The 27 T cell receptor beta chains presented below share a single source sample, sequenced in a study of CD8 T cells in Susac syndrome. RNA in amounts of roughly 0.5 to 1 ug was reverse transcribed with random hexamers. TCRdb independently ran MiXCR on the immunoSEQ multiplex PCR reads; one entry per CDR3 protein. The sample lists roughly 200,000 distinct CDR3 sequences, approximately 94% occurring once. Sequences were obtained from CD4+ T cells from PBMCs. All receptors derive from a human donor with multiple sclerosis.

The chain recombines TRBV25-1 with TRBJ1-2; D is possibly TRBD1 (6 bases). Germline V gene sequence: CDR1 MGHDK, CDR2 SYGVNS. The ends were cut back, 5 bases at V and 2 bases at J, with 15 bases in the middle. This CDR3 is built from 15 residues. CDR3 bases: TGTGCCAGCAGTAAACCGGGGGCCCAAAACTATGGCTACACCTTC. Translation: CASSKPGAQNYGYTF.

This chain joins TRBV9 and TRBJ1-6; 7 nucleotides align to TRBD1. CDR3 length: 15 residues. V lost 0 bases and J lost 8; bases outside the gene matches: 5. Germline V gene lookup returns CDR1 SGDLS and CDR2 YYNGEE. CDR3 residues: CASSVGRQGDSPLHF. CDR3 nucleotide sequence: TGTGCCAGCAGCGTAGGACGGCAGGGGGATTCACCCCTCCACTTT. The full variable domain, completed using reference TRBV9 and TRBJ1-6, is DSGVTQTPKHLITATGQRVTLRCSPRSGDLSVYWYQQSLDQGLQFLIQYYNGEERAKGNILERFSAQQFPDLHSELNLSSLELGDSALYFCASSVGRQGDSPLHFGNGTRLTVT.

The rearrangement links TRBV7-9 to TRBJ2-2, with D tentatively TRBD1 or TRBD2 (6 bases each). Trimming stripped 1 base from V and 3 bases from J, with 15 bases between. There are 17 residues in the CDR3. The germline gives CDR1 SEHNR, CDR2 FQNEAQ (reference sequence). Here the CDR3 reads CASSLVLGGQDTGELFF. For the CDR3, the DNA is TGTGCCAGCAGCTTAGTCCTTGGGGGGCAGGACACCGGGGAGCTGTTTTTT.

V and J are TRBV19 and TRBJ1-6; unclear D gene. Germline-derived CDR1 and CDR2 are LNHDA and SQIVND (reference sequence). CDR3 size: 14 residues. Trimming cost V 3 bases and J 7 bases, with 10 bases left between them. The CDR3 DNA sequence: TGTGCCAGTAGTATTTTATTGGGGAATTCACCCCTCCACTTT. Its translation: CASSILLGNSPLHF.

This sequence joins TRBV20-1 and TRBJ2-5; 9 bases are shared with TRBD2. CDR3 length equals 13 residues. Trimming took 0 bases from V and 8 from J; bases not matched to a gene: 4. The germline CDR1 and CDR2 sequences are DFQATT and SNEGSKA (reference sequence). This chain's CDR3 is CSAREGSGSTQYF. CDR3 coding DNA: TGCAGTGCTAGAGAGGGTAGCGGGAGCACCCAGTACTTC.

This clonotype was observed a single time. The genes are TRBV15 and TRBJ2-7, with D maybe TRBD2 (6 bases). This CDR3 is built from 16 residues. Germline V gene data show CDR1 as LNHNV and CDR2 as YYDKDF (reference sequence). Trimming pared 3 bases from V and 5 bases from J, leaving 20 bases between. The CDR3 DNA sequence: TGTGCCACCAGCAGGGTATCGGGAGTCGGGCTCCACGAGCAGTACTTC. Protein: CATSRVSGVGLHEQYF.

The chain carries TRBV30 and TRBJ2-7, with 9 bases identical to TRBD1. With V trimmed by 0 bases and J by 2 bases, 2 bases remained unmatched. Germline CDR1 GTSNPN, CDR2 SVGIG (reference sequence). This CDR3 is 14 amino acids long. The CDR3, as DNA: TGTGCCTGGAGTGTAGGGACAGGGCCCTACGAGCAGTACTTC. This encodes CAWSVGTGPYEQYF.

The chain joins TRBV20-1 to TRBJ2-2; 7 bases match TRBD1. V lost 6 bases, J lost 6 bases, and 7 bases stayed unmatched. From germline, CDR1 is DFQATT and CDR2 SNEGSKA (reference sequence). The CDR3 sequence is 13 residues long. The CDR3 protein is CSATTGLAGELFF. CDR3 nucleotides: TGCAGTGCAACGACAGGGCTAGCCGGGGAGCTGTTTTTT.

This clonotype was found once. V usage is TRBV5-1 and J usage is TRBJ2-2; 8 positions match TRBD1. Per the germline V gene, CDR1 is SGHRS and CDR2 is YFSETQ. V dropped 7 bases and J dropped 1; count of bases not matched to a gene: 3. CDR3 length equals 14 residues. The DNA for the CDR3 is TGCGCCAGCTTCGGGACAGGGAACACCGGGGAGCTGTTTTTT. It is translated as CASFGTGNTGELFF. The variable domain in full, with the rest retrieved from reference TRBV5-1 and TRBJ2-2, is KAGVTQTPRYLIKTRGQQVTLSCSPISGHRSVSWYQQTPGQGLQFLFEYFSETQRNKGNFPGRFSGRQFSNSRSEMNVSTLELGDSALYLCASFGTGNTGELFFGEGSRLTVL.

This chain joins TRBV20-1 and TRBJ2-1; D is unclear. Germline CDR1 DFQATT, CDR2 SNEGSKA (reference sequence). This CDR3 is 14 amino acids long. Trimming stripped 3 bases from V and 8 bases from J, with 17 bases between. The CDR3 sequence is CSASPRHMSDEQFF. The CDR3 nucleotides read TGCAGTGCTAGTCCACGCCATATGTCGGATGAGCAGTTCTTC.

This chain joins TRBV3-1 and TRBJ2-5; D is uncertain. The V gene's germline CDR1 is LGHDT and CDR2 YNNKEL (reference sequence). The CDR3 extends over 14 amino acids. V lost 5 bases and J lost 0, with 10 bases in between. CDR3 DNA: TGTGCCAGCAGCGATGACCCGTACCAAGAGACCCAGTACTTC. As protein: CASSDDPYQETQYF.

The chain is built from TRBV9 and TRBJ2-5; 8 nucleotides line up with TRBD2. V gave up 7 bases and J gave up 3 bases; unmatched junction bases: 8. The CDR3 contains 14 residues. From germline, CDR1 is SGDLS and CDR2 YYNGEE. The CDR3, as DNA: TGTGCCAGCGGTCCGGGACTAGTAAAAGAGACCCAGTACTTC. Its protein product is CASGPGLVKETQYF. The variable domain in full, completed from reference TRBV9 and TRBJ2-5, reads DSGVTQTPKHLITATGQRVTLRCSPRSGDLSVYWYQQSLDQGLQFLIQYYNGEERAKGNILERFSAQQFPDLHSELNLSSLELGDSALYFCASGPGLVKETQYFGPGTRLLVL.

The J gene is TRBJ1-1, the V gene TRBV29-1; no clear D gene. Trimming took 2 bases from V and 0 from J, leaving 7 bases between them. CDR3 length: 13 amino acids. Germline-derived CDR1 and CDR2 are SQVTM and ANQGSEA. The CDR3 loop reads CSVETKLNTEAFF. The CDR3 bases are TGCAGCGTTGAAACGAAGCTGAACACTGAAGCTTTCTTT. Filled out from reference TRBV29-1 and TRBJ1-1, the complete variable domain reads SAVISQKPSRDICQRGTSLTIQCQVDSQVTMMFWYRQQPGQSLTLIATANQGSEATYESGFVIDKFPISRPNLTFSTLTVSNMSPEDSSIYLCSVETKLNTEAFFGQGTRLTVV.

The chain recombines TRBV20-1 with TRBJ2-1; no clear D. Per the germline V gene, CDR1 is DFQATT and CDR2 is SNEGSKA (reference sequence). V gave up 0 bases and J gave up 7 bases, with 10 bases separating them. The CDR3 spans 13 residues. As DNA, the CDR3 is TGCAGTGCTAGAGATGCAAGGTATAATGAGCAGTTCTTC. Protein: CSARDARYNEQFF.

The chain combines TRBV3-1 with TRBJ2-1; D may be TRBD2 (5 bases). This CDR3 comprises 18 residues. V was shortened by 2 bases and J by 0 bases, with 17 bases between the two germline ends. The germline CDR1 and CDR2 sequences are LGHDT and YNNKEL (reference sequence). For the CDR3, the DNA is TGTGCCAGCAGCCAACCCCGAGGGATACCAAGCTCCTACAATGAGCAGTTCTTC. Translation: CASSQPRGIPSSYNEQFF.

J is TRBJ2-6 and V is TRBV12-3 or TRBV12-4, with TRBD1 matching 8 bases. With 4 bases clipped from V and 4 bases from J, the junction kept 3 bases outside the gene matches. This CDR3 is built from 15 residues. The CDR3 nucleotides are TGTGCCAGCAGTTCAGGGGGCGCCGGGGCCAACGTCCTGACTTTC. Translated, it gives CASSSGGAGANVLTF.

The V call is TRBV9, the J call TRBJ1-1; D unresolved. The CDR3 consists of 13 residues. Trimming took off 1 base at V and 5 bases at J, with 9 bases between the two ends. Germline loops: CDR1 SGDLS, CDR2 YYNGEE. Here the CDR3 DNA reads TGTGCCAGCAGCGTAACTCTGGGGACTGAAGCTTTCTTT. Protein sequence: CASSVTLGTEAFF. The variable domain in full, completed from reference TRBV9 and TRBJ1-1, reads DSGVTQTPKHLITATGQRVTLRCSPRSGDLSVYWYQQSLDQGLQFLIQYYNGEERAKGNILERFSAQQFPDLHSELNLSSLELGDSALYFCASSVTLGTEAFFGQGTRLTVV.

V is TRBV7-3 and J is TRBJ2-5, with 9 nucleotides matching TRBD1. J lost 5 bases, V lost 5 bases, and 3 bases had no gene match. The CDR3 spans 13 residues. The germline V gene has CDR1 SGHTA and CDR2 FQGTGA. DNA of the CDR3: TGTGCCAGCAGCGGGACAGGGAGGGAGACCCAGTACTTC. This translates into CASSGTGRETQYF. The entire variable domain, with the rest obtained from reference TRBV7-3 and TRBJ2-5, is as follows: GAGVSQTPSNKVTEKGKYVELRCDPISGHTALYWYRQSLGQGPEFLIYFQGTGAADDSGLPNDRFFAVRPEGSVSTLKIQRTERGDSAVYLCASSGTGRETQYFGPGTRLLVL.

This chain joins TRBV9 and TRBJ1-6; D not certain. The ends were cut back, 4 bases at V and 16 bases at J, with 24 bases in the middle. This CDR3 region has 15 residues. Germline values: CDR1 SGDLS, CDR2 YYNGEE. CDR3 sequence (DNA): TGTGCCAGCAGCTATAACCCCTCCGGAGTAGGGCAGCTCCACTTT. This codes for CASSYNPSGVGQLHF.

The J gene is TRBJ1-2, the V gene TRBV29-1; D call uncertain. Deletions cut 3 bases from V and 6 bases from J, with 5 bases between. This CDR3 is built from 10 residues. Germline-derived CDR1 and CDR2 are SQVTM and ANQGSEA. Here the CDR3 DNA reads TGCAGCGTTGACTTGGATGGCTACACCTTC. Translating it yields CSVDLDGYTF.

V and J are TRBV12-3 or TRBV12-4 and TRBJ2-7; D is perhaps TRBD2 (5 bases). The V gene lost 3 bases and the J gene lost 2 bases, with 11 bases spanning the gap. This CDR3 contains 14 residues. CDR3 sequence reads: CASSFSGLPYEQYF. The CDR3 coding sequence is TGTGCCAGCAGTTTTTCGGGGTTGCCCTACGAGCAGTACTTC.

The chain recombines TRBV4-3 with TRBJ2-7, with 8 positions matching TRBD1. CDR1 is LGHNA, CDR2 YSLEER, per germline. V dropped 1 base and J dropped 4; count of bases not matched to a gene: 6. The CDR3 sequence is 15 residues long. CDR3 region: CASSQGPGQVYEQYF. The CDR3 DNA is TGCGCCAGCAGCCAAGGTCCGGGACAGGTGTACGAGCAGTACTTC.

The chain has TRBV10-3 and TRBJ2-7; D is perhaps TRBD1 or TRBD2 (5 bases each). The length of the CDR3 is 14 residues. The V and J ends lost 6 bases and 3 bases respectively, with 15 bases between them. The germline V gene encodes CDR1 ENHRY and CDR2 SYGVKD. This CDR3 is CAISAVGTNYEQYF. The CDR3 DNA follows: TGTGCCATCAGCGCTGTAGGGACCAACTACGAGCAGTACTTC.

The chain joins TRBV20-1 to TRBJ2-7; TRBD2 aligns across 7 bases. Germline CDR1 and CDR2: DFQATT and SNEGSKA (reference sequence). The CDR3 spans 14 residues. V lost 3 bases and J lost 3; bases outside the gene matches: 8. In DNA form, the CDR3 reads TGCAGTGCTAGGTTTGGTCCGGGGGGCTACGAGCAGTACTTC. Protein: CSARFGPGGYEQYF.

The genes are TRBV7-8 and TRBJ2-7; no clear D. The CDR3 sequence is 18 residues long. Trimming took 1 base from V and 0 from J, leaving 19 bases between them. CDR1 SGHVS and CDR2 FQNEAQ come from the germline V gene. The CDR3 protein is CASSLVAGPILSSYEQYF. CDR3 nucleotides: TGTGCCAGCAGCTTAGTGGCAGGCCCGATTTTGAGCTCCTACGAGCAGTACTTC.

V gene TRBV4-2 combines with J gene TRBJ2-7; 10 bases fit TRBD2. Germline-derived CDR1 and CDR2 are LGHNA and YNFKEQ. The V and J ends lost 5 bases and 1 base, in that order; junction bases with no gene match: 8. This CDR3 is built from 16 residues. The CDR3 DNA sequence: TGTGCCAGCAGCGACTCAGGACTAGCGGCTTCCTACGAGCAGTACTTC. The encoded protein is CASSDSGLAASYEQYF.

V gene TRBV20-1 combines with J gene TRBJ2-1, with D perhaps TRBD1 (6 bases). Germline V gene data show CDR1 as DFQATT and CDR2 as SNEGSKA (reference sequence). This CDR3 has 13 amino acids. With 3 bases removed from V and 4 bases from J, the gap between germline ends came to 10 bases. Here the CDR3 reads CSASPDRYNEQFF. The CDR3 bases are TGCAGTGCTAGTCCGGACAGATACAATGAGCAGTTCTTC.